Below, 8 T cell receptor beta chains from the same sample are listed, as sequenced in a study of early T cells in non-severe SARS-CoV-2 infection. TCRdb re-called the 5' RACE reads with MiXCR, one entry per CDR3 protein. This sample yields around 50,000 distinct CDR3 sequences, of which about 9.7% are seen a single time; around 4% belongs to the top ten. Material for sequencing was whole blood. Receptor source: an adult who was a healthcare worker with PCR-confirmed SARS-CoV-2 infection or an uninfected control (not recorded which).

This clonotype has more than one count but fewer than ten. The CDR3 DNA is TGTGCCAGCAGCTTAGGTTGGAGAGATGAGCAGTTCTTC. Amino acids: CASSLGWRDEQFF. The chain links TRBV7-2 to TRBJ2-1, with D uncertain. V was cut by 1 base and J by 8 bases, with 9 bases left in between. This CDR3 is built from 13 residues. Per germline, CDR1 SGHTA and CDR2 FQGNSA.

This clonotype was detected a few times. The CDR3 DNA reads as TGTGCCAGCAGGCTAGGACAGGGGGTCTATGGCTACACCTTC. The encoded protein is CASRLGQGVYGYTF. The rearrangement links TRBV6-5 to TRBJ1-2, with 10 bases that match TRBD1. Germline V gene lookup returns CDR1 MNHEY and CDR2 SVGAGI. J was trimmed by 4 bases and V by 6 bases; bases with no gene match: 5. The length of the CDR3 is 14 residues.

This clonotype was seen a handful of times. This chain uses TRBV9 with TRBJ1-1; 8 positions match TRBD1. CDR1 and CDR2 from the germline V gene are SGDLS and YYNGEE. V dropped 3 bases and J dropped 4; count of bases not matched to a gene: 5. There are 14 residues in the CDR3. In DNA form, the CDR3 reads TGTGCCAGCAGCGAAAGACAGGGGAGCACTGAAGCTTTCTTT. Translating it yields CASSERQGSTEAFF.

At least ten counts were recorded for this clonotype. The V gene is TRBV18, the J gene TRBJ1-1; TRBD1 aligns across 7 bases. Germline CDR1 is KGHSH and CDR2 is LQKENI. The V gene end was trimmed by 3 bases and the J gene end by 1 base; junction bases not matched to a gene: 5. The CDR3 is 15 amino acids. The CDR3 DNA reads as TGTGCCAGCTCACCTTCGACAGGGAGGAACACTGAAGCTTTCTTT. Translation: CASSPSTGRNTEAFF.

Ten or more counts support this clonotype. The rearrangement joins TRBV3-1 to TRBJ2-7, with a possible D match to TRBD2 (5 bases). The germline V and J ends were trimmed by 0 bases and 2 bases, with 8 bases remaining between them. Germline V CDR1 and CDR2: LGHDT, YNNKEL (reference sequence). The length of the CDR3 is 14 residues. This CDR3 is CASSQDLRAYEQYF. CDR3 DNA: TGTGCCAGCAGCCAAGATCTGAGGGCCTACGAGCAGTACTTC.

The sample holds many counts of this clonotype. J is TRBJ1-1 and V is TRBV7-9; D unresolved. The CDR3 length is 14 residues. Looked up from germline, CDR1 is SEHNR and CDR2 is FQNEAQ (reference sequence). V lost 5 bases and J 3 bases, leaving 13 bases between the germline ends. CDR3 nucleotides: TGTGCCAGCAGCCCGGCGGGTGGGTACACTGAAGCTTTCTTT. Its protein is CASSPAGGYTEAFF.

There are many counts of this clonotype. The CDR3 reads CSAINLAGANYNEQFF. CDR3 bases: TGCAGTGCCATTAATTTAGCGGGAGCCAACTACAATGAGCAGTTCTTC. The chain recombines TRBV20-1 with TRBJ2-1; TRBD2 agrees at 9 bases. Germline trimming cut 6 bases from V and 3 bases from J; bases unmatched to any gene: 12. The CDR3 has 16 residues. CDR1 and CDR2 from the germline V gene are DFQATT and SNEGSKA (reference sequence).

This clonotype has a count of ten or more. The V call is TRBV29-1, the J call TRBJ2-2; D not certain. This CDR3 region has 12 residues. The germline V gene encodes CDR1 SQVTM and CDR2 ANQGSEA. Trimming shortened V by 4 bases and J by 5 bases, and 8 bases separated the two germline ends. The CDR3 DNA follows: TGCAGCGTTGGGAAGGGTACCGGGGAGCTGTTTTTT. Protein sequence: CSVGKGTGELFF.